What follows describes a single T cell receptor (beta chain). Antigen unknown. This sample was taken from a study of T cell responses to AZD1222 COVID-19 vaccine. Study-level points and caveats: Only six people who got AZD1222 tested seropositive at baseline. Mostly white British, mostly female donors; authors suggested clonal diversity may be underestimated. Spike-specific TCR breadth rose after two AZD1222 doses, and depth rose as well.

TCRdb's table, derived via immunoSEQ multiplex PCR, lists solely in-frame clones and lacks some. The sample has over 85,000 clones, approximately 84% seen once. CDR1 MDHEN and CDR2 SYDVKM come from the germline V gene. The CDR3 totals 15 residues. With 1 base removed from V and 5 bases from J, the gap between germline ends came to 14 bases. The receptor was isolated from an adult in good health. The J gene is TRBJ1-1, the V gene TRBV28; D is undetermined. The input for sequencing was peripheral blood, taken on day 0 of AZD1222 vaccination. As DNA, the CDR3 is TGTGCCAGCAGTTTATATGCAGGTGCCCTAACTGAAGCTTTCTTT. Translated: CASSLYAGALTEAFF.